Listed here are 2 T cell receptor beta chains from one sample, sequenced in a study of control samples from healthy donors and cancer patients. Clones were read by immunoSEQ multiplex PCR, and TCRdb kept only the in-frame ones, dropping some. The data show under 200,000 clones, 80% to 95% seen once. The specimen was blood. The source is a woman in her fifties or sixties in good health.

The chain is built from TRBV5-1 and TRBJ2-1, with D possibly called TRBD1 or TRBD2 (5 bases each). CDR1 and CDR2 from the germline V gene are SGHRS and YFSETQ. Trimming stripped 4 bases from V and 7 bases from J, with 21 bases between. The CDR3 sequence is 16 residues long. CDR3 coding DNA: TGCGCCAGCAGCCCGGTAGGGGCCCGGGGTGGGAATGAGCAGTTCTTC. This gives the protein CASSPVGARGGNEQFF.

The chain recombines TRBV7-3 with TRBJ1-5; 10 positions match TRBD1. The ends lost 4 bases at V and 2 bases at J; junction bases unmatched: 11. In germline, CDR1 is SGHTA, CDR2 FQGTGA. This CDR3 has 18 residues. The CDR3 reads CASSYRTGGSGCNQPQHF. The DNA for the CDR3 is TGTGCCAGCAGCTACCGGACAGGGGGATCGGGTTGCAATCAGCCCCAGCATTTT.